The 13 T cell receptor beta chains presented below share a single source sample, sequenced in a study of spatial heterogeneity in lung cancer. Findings and caveats of the study: Expanded intratumoral alpha and beta TCR counts tracked tumor mutation counts.

One entry per CDR3 protein, called by TCRdb with MiXCR from the 5' RACE reads. The sample consists of about 100,000 distinct CDR3 sequences, 4% to 4.5% of them appearing once. Time point of the sample: sample taken at primary tumor resection. Their recognized antigens are unknown. The sample consisted of lung tumor tissue, taken at surgery. The source of these receptors is a male donor with early-stage non-small cell lung cancer.

This chain connects TRBV6-5 to TRBJ2-1, with D possibly matching TRBD1 (5 bases). Germline CDR1 MNHEY, CDR2 SVGAGI. There are 16 residues in the CDR3. The V end was cut by 6 bases, the J end by 5 bases, with 20 bases between. Written as DNA, the CDR3 is TGTGCCAGCAGGGCCGTTTGGCAGGGCGGAAACAATGAGCAGTTCTTC. Translation gives CASRAVWQGGNNEQFF.

This clonotype was detected ten times or more. This chain links TRBV11-2 with TRBJ2-5, with 10 bases fitting TRBD2. The CDR3 consists of 15 residues. V dropped 1 base and J dropped 4; count of bases not matched to a gene: 3. The germline gives CDR1 SGHAT, CDR2 FQNNGV. The CDR3 DNA sequence: TGTGCCAGCAGCTTAGTGATAGCGGGAGGAGAGACCCAGTACTTC. This gives the protein CASSLVIAGGETQYF.

This clonotype was recorded at least ten times. The rearrangement joins TRBV12-3 or TRBV12-4 to TRBJ2-1; 9 nucleotides match TRBD2. This CDR3 contains 14 residues. V was pared by 3 bases and J by 5 bases, with 2 bases of the junction left unmatched. CDR3 coding DNA: TGTGCCAGCAGTTTTAGCGGGAGAGACAATGAGCAGTTCTTC. It encodes CASSFSGRDNEQFF.

This clonotype has only a few counts. The chain links TRBV2 to TRBJ2-1, with D hard to call. V lost 8 bases and J lost 2, with 4 bases in between. The CDR3 sequence is 11 residues long. CDR1 is SNHLY and CDR2 is FYNNEI in the germline V gene. The CDR3 sequence: CASCTYNEQFF. The CDR3 nucleotides are TGTGCCAGCTGTACCTACAATGAGCAGTTCTTC.

Comments on this clonotype: A much bigger clone sits one base away, suggesting this may be a read error. This chain uses TRBV7-8 with TRBJ2-2, with D perhaps matching TRBD2 (5 bases). V lost 1 base and J 6 bases, leaving 15 bases between the germline ends. Germline V CDR1 and CDR2: SGHVS, FQNEAQ. The CDR3 covers 16 residues. CDR3 sequence (DNA): TGTGCCAGCAGCTTAGTACCCGGGGTTAACGCCGGGGAGCTGTTTTTT. Translation gives CASSLVPGVNAGELFF.

This clonotype was picked up a small number of times. The chain joins TRBV2 to TRBJ2-5, with D unresolved. Germline V gives CDR1 SNHLY, CDR2 FYNNEI. V gave up 10 bases and J gave up 1 base, with 16 bases separating them. The CDR3 has 14 residues. The CDR3 reads CAIKQPQPQETQYF. CDR3 DNA: TGTGCCATTAAACAGCCCCAGCCCCAAGAGACCCAGTACTTC.

At least ten counts were recorded for this clonotype. This CDR3 reads CASSYYTRTFGVPFF. In nucleotides, the CDR3 is TGTGCCAGCAGTTATTATACACGAACGTTCGGGGTTCCGTTCTTC. V and J are TRBV6-2 or TRBV6-3 and TRBJ2-1; maybe TRBD2 (5 bases). Trimming pared 3 bases from V and 15 bases from J, leaving 24 bases between. CDR3 length: 15 amino acids. Looked up from germline, CDR1 is MNHEY and CDR2 is SVGEGT.

This chain links TRBV12-3 or TRBV12-4 with TRBJ2-3; TRBD2 matches at 9 bases. The CDR3 is made up of 13 amino acids. Unmatched junction bases numbered 6, after V lost 6 bases and J lost 8 bases. Here the CDR3 reads CASRTSGAGTQYF. As DNA, the CDR3 is TGTGCCAGCAGGACTAGCGGTGCCGGTACGCAGTATTTT.

This clonotype appeared a few times. The chain employs TRBV4-1 and TRBJ2-3, with 10 bases identical to TRBD1. The CDR3 is made up of 16 amino acids. With V trimmed by 4 bases and J by 4 bases, 8 bases remained unmatched. Germline V CDR1 and CDR2: MGHRA, YSYEKL. The DNA for the CDR3 is TGCGCCAGCAGCCGAGACACCGGGACAGGGGCAGATACGCAGTATTTT. Residues: CASSRDTGTGADTQYF.

The sample holds many counts of this clonotype. This chain uses TRBV3-1 with TRBJ1-1; D remains unclear. Trimming took 0 bases from V and 7 from J, leaving 12 bases between them. The germline V gene encodes CDR1 LGHDT and CDR2 YNNKEL (reference sequence). The CDR3 covers 14 residues. Here the CDR3 reads CASSQDVHSREAFF. CDR3 bases: TGTGCCAGCAGCCAAGATGTGCACAGCCGTGAAGCTTTCTTT.

This clonotype was detected many times. The chain is built from TRBV29-1 and TRBJ2-1; 9 bases are a match to TRBD2. CDR1 and CDR2 from the germline V gene are SQVTM and ANQGSEA. The V and J ends lost 4 bases and 7 bases, in that order; junction bases with no gene match: 8. This CDR3 has 14 amino acids. In DNA, the CDR3 is TGCAGCGTTGTCCGGCTAGCGGGAAGGAATGAGCAGTTCTTC. It codes for CSVVRLAGRNEQFF.

CDR3 bases: TGCGCCAGCAGCCAAGATCCCCGGACAGGGTGGTCCTACGAGCAGTACTTC. Protein product: CASSQDPRTGWSYEQYF. The V and J genes are TRBV4-1 and TRBJ2-7; 8 positions agree with TRBD1. This CDR3 contains 17 residues. Germline loops: CDR1 MGHRA, CDR2 YSYEKL. The V gene end was trimmed by 0 bases and the J gene end by 1 base; junction bases not matched to a gene: 8.

Points on this clonotype: This may come from a read error, since a much larger clone is one base off. This rearrangement joins TRBV12-5 to TRBJ2-3; no reliable D call. This CDR3 is built from 15 residues. Germline lookup yields CDR1 LGHNT and CDR2 FRNRAP. Trimming pared 0 bases from V and 2 bases from J, leaving 9 bases between. In nucleotides, the CDR3 is TGTGCTAGTGGTTTGGTTTCAACTAACACAGATACGCAGTATTTT. It yields the protein CASGLVSTNTDTQYF.